This paragraph covers one T cell receptor beta chain sequence. TCRdb re-analysed the RT-PCR reads in MiXCR, keeping a single row per CDR3 protein. The repertoire consists of a few hundred thousand distinct CDR3 sequences, with 14% occurring once and the leading ten covering approximately 12%. The CDR3 has 15 amino acids. J gave up 8 bases and V 5 bases, and 8 bases lay outside the gene matches. In germline, CDR1 is SGHKS, CDR2 YYEKEE (reference sequence). This specimen comes from a study of response to subunit inactivated influenza vaccine. The chain carries TRBV5-5 and TRBJ1-4; 11 positions agree with TRBD1. This receptor was obtained from a man aged 50 or older who received an inactivated influenza vaccine. The material sequenced was PBMCs from blood, taken roughly 12 days after vaccination. CDR3 amino acids: CASSYPGQGEEKLFF. CDR3 coding DNA: TGTGCCAGCAGTTATCCGGGACAGGGGGAAGAAAAACTGTTTTTT.